This TCR beta chain was identified in a study of shared T cell receptors in the human thymus. Only in-frame clones appear in the TCRdb table, and some are missing; sequencing was by immunoSEQ multiplex PCR. Among some 700,000 clones listed, 70% to 90% were seen once. With 2 bases clipped from V and 4 bases from J, the junction kept 10 bases outside the gene matches. Germline-derived CDR1 and CDR2 are LGHNT and FRNRAP. The CDR3 runs 17 residues. This sample was also put to use in a study of human thymus T cells. That investigation notes: Healthy Finnish infants undergoing corrective surgery for congenital heart defects provided the donor material. Thymus was obtained from resections taken during corrective heart surgery. Within thymic and blood repertoires, V and J gene usage appeared to be biased.

The receptor was isolated from a boy younger than two with a congenital heart defect. This sequence joins TRBV12-5 and TRBJ2-3; TRBD2 matches at 9 bases. The sample comprised thymocytes. The CDR3 is CASGLLASGIWADTQYF. The CDR3, as DNA: TGTGCTAGTGGTTTGTTGGCTAGCGGGATTTGGGCAGATACGCAGTATTTT.